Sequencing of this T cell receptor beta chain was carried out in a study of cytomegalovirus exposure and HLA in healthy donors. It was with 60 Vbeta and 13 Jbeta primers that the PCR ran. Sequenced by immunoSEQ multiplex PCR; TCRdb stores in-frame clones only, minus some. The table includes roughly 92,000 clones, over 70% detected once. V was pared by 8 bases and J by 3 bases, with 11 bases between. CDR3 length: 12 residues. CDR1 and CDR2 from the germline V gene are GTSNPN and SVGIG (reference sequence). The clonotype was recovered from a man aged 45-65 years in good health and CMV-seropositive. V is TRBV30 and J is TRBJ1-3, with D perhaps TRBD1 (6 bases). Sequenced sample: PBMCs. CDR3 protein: CARTGIGNTIYF. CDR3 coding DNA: TGTGCCCGCACAGGGATTGGAAACACCATATATTTT.